This TCR beta chain was obtained from a study of T cell responses to AZD1222 COVID-19 vaccine. Overall study findings and caveats: Two doses of AZD1222 preceded a rise in Spike-specific TCR breadth and depth. Repertoire sampling happened only post peak T cell response.

The germline V gene encodes CDR1 MGHRA and CDR2 YSYEKL. The CDR3 is 14 amino acids. The V gene end was trimmed by 4 bases and the J gene end by 5 bases; junction bases not matched to a gene: 4. Profiling relied on immunoSEQ multiplex PCR, and the TCRdb table lists in-frame clones only, not all of them. The table has 100,000 to 150,000 clones, about 90% seen once; the top ten hold 10%. The table lists this clone with a count of one. Its cognate antigen is unknown. The sample was peripheral blood, taken on day 0 of AZD1222 vaccination. The clonotype originates from an adult in good health. The rearrangement links TRBV4-1 to TRBJ1-3, with 8 bases lining up with TRBD1. The CDR3 DNA reads TGCGCCAGCAGCCTGGACAGGGTGCGAAACACCATATATTTT. Translation gives CASSLDRVRNTIYF.